This TCR beta chain emerged from a study of T-cell reconstitution after alpha-beta-depleted transplantation in children. This clonotype occurred a few times. Antigen: not known. Unique molecular identifiers were built into the TCRbeta library. TCRdb itself ran the PCR reads through MiXCR, one entry per CDR3 protein. The table shows more than 400,000 distinct CDR3 sequences, with approximately 10% occurring only once. The V gene end was trimmed by 6 bases and the J gene end by 7 bases; junction bases not matched to a gene: 6. CDR3 length: 14 residues. Germline lookup yields CDR1 SGHTA and CDR2 FQGNSA. Study conclusions and caveats: For some patients, TCRbeta diversity was high at day 60 because of recipient T cells and thymic progenitors that survived. Several hundred expanded graft clones reportedly were the source of alpha-beta T cells about two months after transplant. Newly produced T cells mostly accounted for T-cell counts and diversity one year post-transplant.

The receptor comes from a female patient aged 2-9 years who had a stem cell transplant for aplastic anemia, so the T cells may come from the graft donor. The material was PBMCs, mostly from graft donor cells, obtained 180 days after TCRalphabeta/CD19-depleted stem cell transplant. The rearrangement links TRBV7-2 to TRBJ2-1; 10 positions agree with TRBD2. CDR3 region: CASRRGLALNEQFF. DNA for the CDR3: TGTGCCAGCAGGCGGGGACTAGCGTTGAATGAGCAGTTCTTC.